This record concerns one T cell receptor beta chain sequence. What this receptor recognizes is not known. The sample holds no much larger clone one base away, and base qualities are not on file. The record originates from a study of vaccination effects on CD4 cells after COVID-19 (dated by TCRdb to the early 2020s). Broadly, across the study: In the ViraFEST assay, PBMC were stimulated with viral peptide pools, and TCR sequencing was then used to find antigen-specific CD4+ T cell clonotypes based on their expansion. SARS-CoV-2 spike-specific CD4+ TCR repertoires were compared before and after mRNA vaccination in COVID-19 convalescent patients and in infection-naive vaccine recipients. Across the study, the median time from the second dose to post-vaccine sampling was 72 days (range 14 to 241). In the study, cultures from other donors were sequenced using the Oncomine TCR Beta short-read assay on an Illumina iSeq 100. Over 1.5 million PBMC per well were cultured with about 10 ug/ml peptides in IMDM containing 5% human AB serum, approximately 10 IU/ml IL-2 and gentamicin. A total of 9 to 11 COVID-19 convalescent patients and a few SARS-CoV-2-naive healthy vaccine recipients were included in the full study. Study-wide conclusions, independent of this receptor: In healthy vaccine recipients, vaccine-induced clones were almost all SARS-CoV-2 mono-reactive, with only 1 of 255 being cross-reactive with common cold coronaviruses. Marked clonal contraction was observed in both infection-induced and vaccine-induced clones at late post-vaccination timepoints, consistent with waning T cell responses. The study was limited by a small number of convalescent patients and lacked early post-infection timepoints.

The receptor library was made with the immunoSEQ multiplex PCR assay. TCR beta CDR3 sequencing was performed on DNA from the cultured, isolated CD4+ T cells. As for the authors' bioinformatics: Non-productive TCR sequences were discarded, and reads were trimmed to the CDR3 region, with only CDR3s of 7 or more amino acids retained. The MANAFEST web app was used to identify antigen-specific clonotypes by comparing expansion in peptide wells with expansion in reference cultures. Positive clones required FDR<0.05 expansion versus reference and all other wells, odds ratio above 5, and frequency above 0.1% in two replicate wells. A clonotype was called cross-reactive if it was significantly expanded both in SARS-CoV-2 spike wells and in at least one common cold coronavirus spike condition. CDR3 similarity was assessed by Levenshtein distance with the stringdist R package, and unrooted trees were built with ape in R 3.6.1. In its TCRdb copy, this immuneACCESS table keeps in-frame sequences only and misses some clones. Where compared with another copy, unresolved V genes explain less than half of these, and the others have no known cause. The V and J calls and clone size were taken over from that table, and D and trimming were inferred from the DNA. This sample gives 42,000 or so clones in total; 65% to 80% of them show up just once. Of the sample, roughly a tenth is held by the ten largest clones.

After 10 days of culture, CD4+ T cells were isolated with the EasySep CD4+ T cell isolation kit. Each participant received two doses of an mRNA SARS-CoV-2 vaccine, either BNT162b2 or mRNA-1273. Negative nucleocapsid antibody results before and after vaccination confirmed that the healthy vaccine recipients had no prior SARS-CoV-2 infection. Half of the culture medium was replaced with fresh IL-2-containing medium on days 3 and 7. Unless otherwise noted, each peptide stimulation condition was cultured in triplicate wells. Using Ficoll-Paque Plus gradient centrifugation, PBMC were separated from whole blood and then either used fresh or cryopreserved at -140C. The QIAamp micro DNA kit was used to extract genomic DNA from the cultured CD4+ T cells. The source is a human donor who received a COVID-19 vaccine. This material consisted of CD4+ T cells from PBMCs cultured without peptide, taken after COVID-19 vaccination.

The nucleotide sequence is given as TGTGCCAGCACCCCGGGGGGGGTGGGCCAGGGCTATGGCTACACCTTC. Its protein is CASTPGGVGQGYGYTF. In this chain, TRBV9 is recombined with TRBJ1-2; the best D guess is TRBD1, with 5 bases matching. According to the germline V gene, CDR1 reads SGDLS and CDR2 reads YYNGEE. Between the V and J ends, shortened by 6 bases and 4 bases respectively, the junction contains 22 bases. The CDR3, cysteine through phenylalanine, is 16 amino acids long. The sequence is cut down to CDR3 DNA, 48 bases in frame from base 1.